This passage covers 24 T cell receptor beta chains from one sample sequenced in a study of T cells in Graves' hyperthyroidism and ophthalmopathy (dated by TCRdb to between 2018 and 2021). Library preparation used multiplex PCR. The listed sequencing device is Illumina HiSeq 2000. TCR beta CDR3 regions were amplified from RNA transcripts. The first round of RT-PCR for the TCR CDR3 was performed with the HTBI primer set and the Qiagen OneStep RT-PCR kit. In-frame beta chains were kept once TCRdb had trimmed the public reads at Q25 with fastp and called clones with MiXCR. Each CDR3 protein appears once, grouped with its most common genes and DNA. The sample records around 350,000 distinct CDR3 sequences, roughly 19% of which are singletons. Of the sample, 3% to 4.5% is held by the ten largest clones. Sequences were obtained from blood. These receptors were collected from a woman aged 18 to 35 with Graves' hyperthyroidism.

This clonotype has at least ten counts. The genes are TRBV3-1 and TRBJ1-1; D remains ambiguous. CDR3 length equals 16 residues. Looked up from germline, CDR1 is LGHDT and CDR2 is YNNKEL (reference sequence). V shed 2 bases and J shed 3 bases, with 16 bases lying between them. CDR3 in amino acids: CASSQRTAWGDTEAFF. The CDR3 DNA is TGTGCCAGCAGCCAAAGGACTGCCTGGGGTGACACTGAAGCTTTCTTT.

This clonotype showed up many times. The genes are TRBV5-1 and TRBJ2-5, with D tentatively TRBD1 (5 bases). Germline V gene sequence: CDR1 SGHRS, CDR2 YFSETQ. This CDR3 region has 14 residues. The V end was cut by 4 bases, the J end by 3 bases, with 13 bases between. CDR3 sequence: CASSRTPWEETQYF. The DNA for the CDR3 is TGCGCCAGCAGCCGGACACCCTGGGAAGAGACCCAGTACTTC.

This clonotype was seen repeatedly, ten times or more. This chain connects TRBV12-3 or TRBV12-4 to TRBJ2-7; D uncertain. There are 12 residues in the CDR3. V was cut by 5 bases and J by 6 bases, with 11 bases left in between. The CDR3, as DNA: TGTGCCAGCAGTGCCACCTGGGGCGAGCAGTACTTC. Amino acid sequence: CASSATWGEQYF.

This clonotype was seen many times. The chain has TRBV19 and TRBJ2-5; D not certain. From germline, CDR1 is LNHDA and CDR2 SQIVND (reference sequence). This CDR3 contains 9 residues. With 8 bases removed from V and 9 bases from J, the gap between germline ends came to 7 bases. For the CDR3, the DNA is TGTGCCAGTCCGATTCCCCAGTACTTC. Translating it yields CASPIPQYF.

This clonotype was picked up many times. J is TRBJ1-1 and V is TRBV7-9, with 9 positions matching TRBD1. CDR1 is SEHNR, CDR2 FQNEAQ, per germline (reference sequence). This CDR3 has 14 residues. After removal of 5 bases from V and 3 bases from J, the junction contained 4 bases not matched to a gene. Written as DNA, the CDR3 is TGTGCCAGCAGCCCGAGGGACAGGGACACTGAAGCTTTCTTT. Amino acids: CASSPRDRDTEAFF.

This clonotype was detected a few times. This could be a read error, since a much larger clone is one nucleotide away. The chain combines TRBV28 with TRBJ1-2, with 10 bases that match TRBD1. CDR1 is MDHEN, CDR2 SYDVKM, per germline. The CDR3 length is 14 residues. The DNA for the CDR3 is TGTACCAGCACTAGACAGGGGGCAGGGTATGGCTACACCTTC. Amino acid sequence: CTSTRQGAGYGYTF.

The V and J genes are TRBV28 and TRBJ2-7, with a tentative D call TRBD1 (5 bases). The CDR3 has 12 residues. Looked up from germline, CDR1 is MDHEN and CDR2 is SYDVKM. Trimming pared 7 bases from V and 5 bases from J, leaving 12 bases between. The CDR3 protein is CASKGRVDEQYF. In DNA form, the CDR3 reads TGTGCCAGCAAGGGCAGGGTGGACGAGCAGTACTTC. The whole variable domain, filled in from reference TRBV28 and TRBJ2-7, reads DVKVTQSSRYLVKRTGEKVFLECVQDMDHENMFWYRQDPGLGLRLIYFSYDVKMKEKGDIPEGYSVSREKKERFSLILESASTNQTSMYLCASKGRVDEQYFGPGTRLTVT.

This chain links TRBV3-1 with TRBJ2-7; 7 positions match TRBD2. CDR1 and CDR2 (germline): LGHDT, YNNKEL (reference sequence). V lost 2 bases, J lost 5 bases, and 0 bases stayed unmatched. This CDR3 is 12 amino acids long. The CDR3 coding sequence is TGTGCCAGCAGCCAACGGGAGGACGAGCAGTACTTC. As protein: CASSQREDEQYF.

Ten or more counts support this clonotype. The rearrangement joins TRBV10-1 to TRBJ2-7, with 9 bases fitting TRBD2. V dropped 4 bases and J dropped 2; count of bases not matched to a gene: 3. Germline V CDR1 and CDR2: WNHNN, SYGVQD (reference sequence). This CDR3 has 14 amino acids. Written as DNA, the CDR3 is TGCGCCAGCAGTGCGACTAGCGGTGCCTACGAGCAGTACTTC. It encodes CASSATSGAYEQYF.

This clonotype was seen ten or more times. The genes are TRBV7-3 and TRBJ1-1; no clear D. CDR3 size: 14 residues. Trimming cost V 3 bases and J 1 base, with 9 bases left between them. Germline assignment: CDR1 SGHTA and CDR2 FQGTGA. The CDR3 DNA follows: TGTGCCAGCAGCTTGGGCAAAGGGAACACTGAAGCTTTCTTT. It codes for CASSLGKGNTEAFF. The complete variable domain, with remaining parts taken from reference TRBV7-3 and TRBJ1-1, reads GAGVSQTPSNKVTEKGKYVELRCDPISGHTALYWYRQSLGQGPEFLIYFQGTGAADDSGLPNDRFFAVRPEGSVSTLKIQRTERGDSAVYLCASSLGKGNTEAFFGQGTRLTVV.

CDR3 sequence reads: CASSLQSEAFF. As DNA, the CDR3 is TGTGCCAGCAGCCTACAGTCTGAAGCTTTCTTT. The chain has TRBV4-2 and TRBJ1-1; D is unclear. Germline CDR1 is LGHNA and CDR2 is YNFKEQ. This CDR3 contains 11 residues. V shed 4 bases and J shed 6 bases, with 6 bases lying between them.

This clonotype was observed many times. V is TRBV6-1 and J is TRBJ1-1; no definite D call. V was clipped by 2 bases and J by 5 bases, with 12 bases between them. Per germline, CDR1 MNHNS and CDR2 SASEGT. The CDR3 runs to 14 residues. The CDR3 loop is CASSELGRTTEAFF. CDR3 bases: TGTGCCAGCAGTGAATTAGGCAGGACTACTGAAGCTTTCTTT.

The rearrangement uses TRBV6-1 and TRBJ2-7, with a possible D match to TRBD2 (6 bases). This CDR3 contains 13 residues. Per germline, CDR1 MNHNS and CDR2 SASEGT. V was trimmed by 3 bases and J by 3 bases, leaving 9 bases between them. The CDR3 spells CASSELTSYEQYF. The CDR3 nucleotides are TGTGCCAGCAGTGAGCTGACTAGCTACGAGCAGTACTTC.

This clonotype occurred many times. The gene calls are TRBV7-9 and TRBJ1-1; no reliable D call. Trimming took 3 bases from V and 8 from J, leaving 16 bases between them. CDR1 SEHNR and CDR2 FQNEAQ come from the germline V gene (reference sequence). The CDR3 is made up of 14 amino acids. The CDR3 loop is CASSFGRTGGEAFF. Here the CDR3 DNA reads TGTGCCAGCAGCTTCGGCCGTACTGGAGGGGAAGCTTTCTTT.

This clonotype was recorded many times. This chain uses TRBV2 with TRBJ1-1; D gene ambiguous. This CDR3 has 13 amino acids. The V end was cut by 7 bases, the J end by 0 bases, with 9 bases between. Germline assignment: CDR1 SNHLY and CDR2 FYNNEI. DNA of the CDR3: TGTGCCAGCATGGGCGAAATGAACACTGAAGCTTTCTTT. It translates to CASMGEMNTEAFF.

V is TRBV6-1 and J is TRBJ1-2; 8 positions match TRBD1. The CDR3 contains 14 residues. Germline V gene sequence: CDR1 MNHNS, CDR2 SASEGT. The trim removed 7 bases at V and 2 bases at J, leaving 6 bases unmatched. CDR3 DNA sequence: TGTGCCAGCATCCGGACAGGGAGGAACTATGGCTACACCTTC. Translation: CASIRTGRNYGYTF.

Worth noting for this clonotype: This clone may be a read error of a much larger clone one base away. CDR3 protein: CASSLQGSGSAEAFF. The CDR3 DNA is TGTGCCAGCAGCTTACAGGGGTCAGGGAGCGCTGAAGCTTTCTTT. V and J are TRBV11-2 and TRBJ1-1; D is possibly TRBD1 (6 bases). Trimming shortened V by 2 bases and J by 6 bases, and 16 bases separated the two germline ends. The CDR3 extends over 15 amino acids. Germline V gene sequence: CDR1 SGHAT, CDR2 FQNNGV.

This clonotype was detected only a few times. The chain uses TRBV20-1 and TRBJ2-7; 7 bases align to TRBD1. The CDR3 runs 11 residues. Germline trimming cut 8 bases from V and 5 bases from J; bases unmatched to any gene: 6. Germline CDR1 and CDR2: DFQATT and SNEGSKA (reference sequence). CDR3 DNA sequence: TGCAGTTCCAGGGGGTTGCACGAGCAGTACTTC. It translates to CSSRGLHEQYF.

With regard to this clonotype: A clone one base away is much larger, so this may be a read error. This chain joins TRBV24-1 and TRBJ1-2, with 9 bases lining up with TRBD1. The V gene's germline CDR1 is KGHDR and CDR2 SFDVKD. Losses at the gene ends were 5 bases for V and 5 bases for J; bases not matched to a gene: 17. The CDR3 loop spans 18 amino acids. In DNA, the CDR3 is TGTGCCACCAGTGGCCCACCCGGACAGGGGTTACCAGAGTATGGCTACACCTTC. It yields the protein CATSGPPGQGLPEYGYTF.

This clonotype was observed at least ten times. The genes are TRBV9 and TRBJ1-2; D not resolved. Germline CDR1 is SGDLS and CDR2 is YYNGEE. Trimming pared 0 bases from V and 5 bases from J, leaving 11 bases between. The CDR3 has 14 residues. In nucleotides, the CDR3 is TGTGCCAGCAGCGTAGACCTTACATCTTATGGCTACACCTTC. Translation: CASSVDLTSYGYTF.

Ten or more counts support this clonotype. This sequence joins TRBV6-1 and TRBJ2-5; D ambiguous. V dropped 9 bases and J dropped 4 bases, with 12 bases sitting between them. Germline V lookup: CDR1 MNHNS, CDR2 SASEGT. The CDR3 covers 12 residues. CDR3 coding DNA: TGTGCCAGTAGTAGATTCGGAGAGACCCAGTACTTC. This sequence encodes CASSRFGETQYF.

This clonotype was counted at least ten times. DNA of the CDR3: TGTGCCAGCAGTTTAGGAGGGGCAGCCGACGAGCAGTACTTC. This codes for CASSLGGAADEQYF. The chain employs TRBV28 and TRBJ2-7, with a weak D call TRBD2 (6 bases). Trimming left V 2 bases short and J 5 bases short, with 13 bases between. The germline gives CDR1 MDHEN, CDR2 SYDVKM. The CDR3 extends over 14 amino acids.

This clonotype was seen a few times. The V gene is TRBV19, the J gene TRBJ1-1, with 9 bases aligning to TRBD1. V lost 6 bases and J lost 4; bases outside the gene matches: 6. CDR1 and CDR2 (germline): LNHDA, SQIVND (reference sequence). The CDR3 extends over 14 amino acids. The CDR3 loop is CASSWDRAGTEAFF. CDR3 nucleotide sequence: TGTGCCAGTAGCTGGGACAGGGCGGGCACTGAAGCTTTCTTT.

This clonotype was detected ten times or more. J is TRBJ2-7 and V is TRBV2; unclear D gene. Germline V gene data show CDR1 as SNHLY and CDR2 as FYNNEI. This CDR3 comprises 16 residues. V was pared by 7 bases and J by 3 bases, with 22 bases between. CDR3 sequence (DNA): TGTGCCAGCAAGGTCGACATTCCGCAGGAGTTCTACGAGCAGTACTTC. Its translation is CASKVDIPQEFYEQYF. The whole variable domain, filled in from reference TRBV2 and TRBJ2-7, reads EPEVTQTPSHQVTQMGQEVILRCVPISNHLYFYWYRQILGQKVEFLVSFYNNEISEKSEIFDDQFSVERPDGSNFTLKIRSTKLEDSAMYFCASKVDIPQEFYEQYFGPGTRLTVT.